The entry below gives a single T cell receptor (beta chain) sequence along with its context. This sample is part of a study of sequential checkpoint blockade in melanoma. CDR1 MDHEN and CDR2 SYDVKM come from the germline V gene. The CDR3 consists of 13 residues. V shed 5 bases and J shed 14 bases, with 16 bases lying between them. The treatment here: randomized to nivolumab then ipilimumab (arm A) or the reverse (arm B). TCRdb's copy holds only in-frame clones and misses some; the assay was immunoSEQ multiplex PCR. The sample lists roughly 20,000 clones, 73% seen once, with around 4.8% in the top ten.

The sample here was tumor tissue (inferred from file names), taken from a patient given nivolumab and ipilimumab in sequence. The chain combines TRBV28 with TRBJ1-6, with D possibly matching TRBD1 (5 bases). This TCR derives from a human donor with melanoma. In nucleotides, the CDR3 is TGTGCCAGCAGTCTAGTGGACACCAGGGCCCTCCACTTT. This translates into CASSLVDTRALHF.